This is a list of T cell receptor beta chains from one sample in a study of blood T cell repertoires in COVID-19. The assay was immunoSEQ multiplex PCR, and TCRdb's table has in-frame clones only and misses some. The sample has under 200,000 clones, 88% seen once. Sequencing used peripheral blood. Receptors originate from a man aged 40-49 years with active or convalescent COVID-19. CDR3s include the opening cysteine and the closing phenylalanine or tryptophan. Fields, in order: V gene, clone size, J gene, D gene, CDR3 length, CDR3 protein, CDR3 DNA. D genes are given only for firm matches. Clone size is shown for a subset of rows, as once, few, many or a class of expanded clone.

>TRBV5-6|NA|TRBJ1-2|NA|14
CASSPVQENYGYTF
TGTGCCAGCAGCCCTGTACAGGAGAACTATGGCTACACCTTC
>TRBV29-1|NA|TRBJ1-1|NA|12
CSGLLLNTEAFF
TGCAGCGGACTTTTACTGAACACTGAAGCTTTCTTT
>TRBV11-2|NA|TRBJ2-5|NA|13
CASSFSGRETQYF
TGTGCCAGCAGCTTTTCCGGCAGGGAGACCCAGTACTTC
>TRBV29-1|NA|TRBJ1-2|NA|14
CSVESSFGSSGYTF
TGCAGCGTTGAATCTTCGTTCGGGAGCTCTGGCTACACCTTC
>TRBV5-8|NA|TRBJ1-4|NA|16
CASSLGRAPREEKLFF
TGTGCCAGCAGCTTGGGGAGGGCGCCGCGGGAGGAAAAACTGTTTTTT
>TRBV2|once|TRBJ2-4|TRBD1|15
CASNMDRLTKNIQYF
TGTGCCAGCAATATGGACAGGCTCACCAAAAACATTCAGTACTTC
>TRBV7-2|NA|TRBJ2-3|NA|12
CASSSTTDTQYF
TGTGCCAGCAGCTCTACCACAGATACGCAGTATTTT
>TRBV15|NA|TRBJ2-1|TRBD2|16
CATSRDSGTSRPEQFF
TGTGCCACCAGCAGAGATTCCGGGACTAGCCGTCCCGAGCAGTTCTTC
>TRBV19|NA|TRBJ2-1|NA|16
CASSFPQAVTGNEQFF
TGTGCCAGTAGTTTCCCACAGGCCGTAACCGGCAATGAGCAGTTCTTC
>TRBV28|NA|TRBJ1-5|NA|15
CASSFVGVSNQPQHF
TGTGCCAGCAGTTTCGTAGGAGTTAGCAATCAGCCCCAGCATTTT
>TRBV2|NA|TRBJ2-1|TRBD2|17
CASSVSGAGPSYNEQFF
TGTGCCAGCAGTGTTAGCGGGGCCGGTCCGTCCTACAATGAGCAGTTCTTC
>TRBV19|few|TRBJ1-4|NA|14
CASSISLSAEKLFF
TGTGCCAGTAGTATATCTTTATCAGCGGAAAAACTGTTTTTT
>TRBV24-1|few|TRBJ1-2|NA|13
CATSERTLYGYTF
TGTGCCACCAGTGAGAGAACCCTCTATGGCTACACCTTC
>TRBV7-8|few|TRBJ1-1|NA|13
CASRGGDEISAFF
TGTGCCAGCAGAGGGGGGGATGAGATTTCGGCTTTCTTT
>TRBV9|NA|TRBJ1-2|TRBD1|17
CASSPRTDRGRSYGYTF
TGTGCCAGCAGCCCCCGAACGGACAGGGGGCGTAGCTATGGCTACACCTTC
>TRBV5-4|NA|TRBJ2-1|TRBD1|17
CASSSSHNRGLGNEQFF
TGTGCCAGCAGCTCAAGTCATAACAGGGGTTTGGGCAATGAGCAGTTCTTC
>TRBV6-5|NA|TRBJ2-5|NA|15
CASSPGLSGQETQYF
TGTGCCAGCAGTCCCGGACTCTCGGGCCAAGAGACCCAGTACTTC
>TRBV6-4|NA|TRBJ1-5|NA|15
CASSETAQNGQPQHF
TGTGCCAGCAGTGAAACTGCCCAAAACGGGCAGCCCCAGCATTTT
>TRBV24-1|NA|TRBJ2-1|NA|14
CATSAGGPLDEQFF
TGTGCCACCTCAGCCGGGGGGCCCCTCGATGAGCAGTTCTTC
>TRBV4-1|NA|TRBJ1-4|NA|19
CASSQDLRSGYGTNEKLFF
TGCGCCAGCAGCCAAGATCTTCGGTCCGGGTATGGTACTAATGAAAAACTGTTTTTT
>TRBV25-1|NA|TRBJ1-2|TRBD1|13
CASSGPGGSGYTF
TGTGCCAGCAGTGGCCCAGGGGGCAGTGGCTACACCTTC
>TRBV19|NA|TRBJ2-1|NA|15
CASSIAGAAYNEQFF
TGTGCCAGTAGTATAGCAGGGGCGGCGTACAATGAGCAGTTCTTC
>TRBV27|NA|TRBJ2-1|TRBD2|21
CASSLYPPQGTSGRWSNEQFF
TGTGCCAGCAGTTTATATCCCCCGCAGGGGACTAGCGGGAGATGGTCCAATGAGCAGTTCTTC
>TRBV19|once|TRBJ2-1|TRBD2|15
CASSTGTSGSQEQFF
TGTGCCAGTAGTACGGGGACTAGCGGGAGTCAGGAGCAGTTCTTC